This entry is about one T cell receptor (beta chain). Germline CDR1 reads DFQATT; CDR2 reads SNEGSKA (reference sequence). This CDR3 comprises 15 residues. V lost 3 bases, J lost 0 bases, and 7 bases stayed unmatched. This sample stems from a study of blood T cell repertoires in COVID-19. Across the study: PBMCs, B-cell-depleted T cells, or T cells provided the cDNA or gDNA that made up the material.

In the original analysis: Estimation of nucleated cell counts relied on the amplification of reference gene primers. Only in-frame clones appear in the TCRdb table, and some are missing; sequencing was by immunoSEQ multiplex PCR. That table is the source of V, J and clone size, and D and trimming were worked out from the DNA. The sample holds approximately 200,000 clones; around 84% are singletons and the top ten take about 10%. The V gene is TRBV20-1, the J gene TRBJ1-1; 7 bases agree with TRBD1. Sequences were obtained from peripheral blood. This clonotype originated in a woman at least 80 years old with COVID-19, enrolled during active disease. The CDR3 coding sequence is TGCAGTGCTAGTGATCCTACAGGGGTGAACACTGAAGCTTTCTTT. It encodes CSASDPTGVNTEAFF.